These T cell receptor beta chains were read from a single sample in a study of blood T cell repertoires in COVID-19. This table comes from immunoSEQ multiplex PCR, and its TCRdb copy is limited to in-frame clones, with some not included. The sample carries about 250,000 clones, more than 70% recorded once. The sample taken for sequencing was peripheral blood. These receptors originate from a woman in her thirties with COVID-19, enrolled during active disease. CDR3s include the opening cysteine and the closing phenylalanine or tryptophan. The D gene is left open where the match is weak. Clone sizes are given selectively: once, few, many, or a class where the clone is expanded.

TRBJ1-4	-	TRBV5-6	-	CARYRELDEKLFF	TGTGCCAGGTACAGGGAGTTGGATGAAAAACTGTTTTTT
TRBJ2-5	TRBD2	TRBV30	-	CAWSAFGASGTQETQYF	TGTGCCTGGAGTGCCTTTGGGGCTAGCGGGACCCAAGAGACCCAGTACTTC
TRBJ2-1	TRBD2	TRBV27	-	CASSTYPRGTSGQNEQFF	TGTGCCAGCAGTACGTATCCCCGGGGGACTAGCGGACAGAATGAGCAGTTCTTC
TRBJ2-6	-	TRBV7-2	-	CASSLDRDTSGANVLTF	TGTGCCAGCAGCTTAGACCGCGACACCTCTGGGGCCAACGTCCTGACTTTC
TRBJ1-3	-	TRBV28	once	CASSLRGSGNTIYF	TGTGCCAGCAGTTTAAGGGGCTCTGGAAACACCATATATTTT
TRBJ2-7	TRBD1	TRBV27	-	CASTPAGTGAYYEQYF	TGTGCCAGCACCCCCGCCGGGACAGGGGCGTACTACGAGCAGTACTTC
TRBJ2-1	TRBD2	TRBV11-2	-	CASSLAASGTNEQFF	TGTGCCAGCAGCTTAGCGGCTAGCGGGACCAATGAGCAGTTCTTC
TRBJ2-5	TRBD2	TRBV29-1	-	CSVTSGTGETQYF	TGCAGCGTAACTAGCGGGACGGGAGAGACCCAGTACTTC
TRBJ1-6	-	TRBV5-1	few	CASSLAGVAGYNSPLHF	TGCGCCAGCAGCTTGGCCGGAGTTGCGGGGTATAATTCACCCCTCCACTTT
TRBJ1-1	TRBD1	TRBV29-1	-	CSVAGDRNTEAFF	TGCAGCGTTGCTGGGGACAGGAACACTGAAGCTTTCTTT
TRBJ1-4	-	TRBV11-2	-	CASSPQAGATNEKLFF	TGTGCCAGCAGCCCCCAAGCAGGTGCAACTAATGAAAAACTGTTTTTT
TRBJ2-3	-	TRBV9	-	CASSVSGSTDTQYF	TGTGCCAGCAGCGTCAGCGGAAGCACAGATACGCAGTATTTT
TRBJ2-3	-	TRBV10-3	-	CAISDYGESTDTQYF	TGTGCCATCAGTGATTATGGGGAGAGCACAGATACGCAGTATTTT
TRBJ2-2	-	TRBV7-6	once	CASSSQGELYRFGTGELFF	TGTGCCAGCAGCTCTCAGGGCGAGCTCTACCGCTTTGGGACCGGGGAGCTGTTTTTT
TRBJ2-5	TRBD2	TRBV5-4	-	CASSLDLAGYQETQYF	TGTGCCAGCAGCTTGGACCTAGCGGGGTACCAAGAGACCCAGTACTTC
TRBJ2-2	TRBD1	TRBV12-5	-	CASGWGILTGDTGELFF	TGTGCTAGTGGTTGGGGGATTTTGACAGGGGACACCGGGGAGCTGTTTTTT
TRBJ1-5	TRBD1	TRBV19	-	CASSHRDRDRGQPQHF	TGTGCCAGTAGCCATCGGGACAGGGACAGAGGTCAGCCCCAGCATTTT
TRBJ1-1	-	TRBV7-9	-	CASSFIGGSGTEAFF	TGTGCCAGCAGCTTCATCGGGGGGTCGGGTACTGAAGCTTTCTTT
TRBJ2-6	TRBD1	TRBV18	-	CASSTGSSFSGANVLTF	TGTGCCAGCTCGACAGGGAGCTCCTTCTCTGGGGCCAACGTCCTGACTTTC
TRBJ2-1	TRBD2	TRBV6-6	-	CASGLLAGANEQFF	TGTGCCAGCGGGCTACTAGCGGGAGCCAATGAGCAGTTCTTC
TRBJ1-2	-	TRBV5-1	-	CASSQDPGQTYGYTF	TGCGCCAGCAGCCAGGACCCCGGACAGACCTATGGCTACACCTTC
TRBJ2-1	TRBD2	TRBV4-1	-	CASSHRVGLAQNEQFF	TGCGCCAGCAGCCACAGAGTGGGACTAGCGCAGAATGAGCAGTTCTTC
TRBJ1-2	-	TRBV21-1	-	CASSKESPTDSGNYGYTF	TGTGCCAGCAGCAAAGAATCACCTACGGATTCGGGGAACTATGGCTACACCTTC
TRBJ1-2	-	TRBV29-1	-	CSVEGRGRNYGYTF	TGCAGCGTTGAAGGAAGAGGGAGAAACTATGGCTACACCTTC